Shown below are 20 T cell receptor beta chains from a single sample sequenced in a study of T cell responses to AZD1222 COVID-19 vaccine. The repertoire was sequenced with immunoSEQ multiplex PCR; TCRdb's copy has only in-frame clones and lacks some. The table lists about 140,000 clones, approximately 93% of them singletons. The material sequenced was peripheral blood, taken on day 0 of MenACWY control vaccination. The receptors were gathered from an adult in good health.

The J gene is TRBJ2-3, the V gene TRBV5-6, with 9 bases fitting TRBD1. V was clipped by 7 bases and J by 5 bases; unmatched bases: 8. The CDR3 contains 14 residues. The germline V gene encodes CDR1 SGHDT and CDR2 YYEEEE. CDR3 sequence (DNA): TGTGCCAGCGTAACAGGGGGCAGGGGAGATACGCAGTATTTT. Its protein product is CASVTGGRGDTQYF.

The CDR3 DNA is TGTGCCAGCAGCCAAGGAATGACATTTACCTCCTACGAGCAGTACTTC. Its translation: CASSQGMTFTSYEQYF. This sequence joins TRBV4-2 and TRBJ2-7; no definite D call. The V gene's germline CDR1 is LGHNA and CDR2 YNFKEQ. CDR3 length equals 16 residues. The germline V and J ends were trimmed by 1 base and 0 bases, with 13 bases remaining between them.

The chain uses TRBV27 and TRBJ1-2, with 9 bases fitting TRBD1. V gave up 6 bases and J gave up 6 bases; unmatched junction bases: 5. The CDR3 length is 13 residues. The germline CDR1 and CDR2 sequences are MNHEY and SMNVEV (reference sequence). This chain's CDR3 is CASRRTGDNGYTF. CDR3 DNA: TGTGCCAGCAGGAGGACAGGGGATAATGGCTACACCTTC.

The rearrangement uses TRBV20-1 and TRBJ2-7; TRBD1 might be the D (6 bases). Per the germline V gene, CDR1 is DFQATT and CDR2 is SNEGSKA (reference sequence). The CDR3 has 11 residues. The CDR3 bases are TGCAGGGTGGACAGATACTACGAGCAGTACTTC. Amino acids: CRVDRYYEQYF.

J is TRBJ2-7 and V is TRBV5-1; D might be TRBD1 (6 bases). Trimming removed 5 bases from V and 0 bases from J, with 12 bases in between. The CDR3 has 14 amino acids. CDR1 and CDR2 from the germline V gene are SGHRS and YFSETQ. The CDR3 protein is CASRDRYTSYEQYF. DNA for the CDR3: TGCGCCAGCAGAGACAGGTACACCTCCTACGAGCAGTACTTC. Full variable domain (outside the CDR3, taken from reference TRBV5-1 and TRBJ2-7): KAGVTQTPRYLIKTRGQQVTLSCSPISGHRSVSWYQQTPGQGLQFLFEYFSETQRNKGNFPGRFSGRQFSNSRSEMNVSTLELGDSALYLCASRDRYTSYEQYFGPGTRLTVT.

The J gene is TRBJ1-2, the V gene TRBV5-4; no firm D call. Per the germline V gene, CDR1 is SGHNT and CDR2 is YYREEE (reference sequence). V lost 2 bases and J 5 bases, leaving 4 bases between the germline ends. This CDR3 has 11 residues. The CDR3 loop reads CASSLGYGYTF. The CDR3 DNA is TGTGCCAGCAGCTTAGGGTATGGCTACACCTTC.

This chain links TRBV4-3 with TRBJ1-1, with 8 bases lining up with TRBD1. The CDR3 is made up of 15 amino acids. V lost 0 bases, J lost 1 base, and 1 base stayed unmatched. Per the germline V gene, CDR1 is LGHNA and CDR2 is YSLEER. CDR3 coding DNA: TGCGCCAGCAGCCAAGAGACAGGGGCGAACACTGAAGCTTTCTTT. Its translation is CASSQETGANTEAFF.

CDR3 region: CASSIVGANTEAFF. The CDR3 bases are TGTGCCAGTAGTATAGTGGGGGCGAACACTGAAGCTTTCTTT. The rearrangement uses TRBV19 and TRBJ1-1; weak D call: TRBD1 (6 bases). V was clipped by 1 base and J by 1 base, with 7 bases between them. CDR3 length equals 14 residues. Per the germline V gene, CDR1 is LNHDA and CDR2 is SQIVND (reference sequence).

The genes are TRBV5-5 and TRBJ2-6, with no clear D. Deletions cut 0 bases from V and 0 bases from J, with 7 bases between. The CDR3 covers 16 residues. Germline V gene sequence: CDR1 SGHKS, CDR2 YYEKEE (reference sequence). The CDR3 region has the DNA TGTGCCAGCAGCTTGGAACAGCTCTCTGGGGCCAACGTCCTGACTTTC. Encoded protein: CASSLEQLSGANVLTF. The complete variable domain, with remaining parts taken from reference TRBV5-5 and TRBJ2-6, reads DAGVTQSPTHLIKTRGQQVTLRCSPISGHKSVSWYQQVLGQGPQFIFQYYEKEERGRGNFPDRFSARQFPNYSSELNVNALLLGDSALYLCASSLEQLSGANVLTFGAGSRLTVL.

The chain has TRBV15 and TRBJ1-2, with TRBD1 identical over 7 bases. V shed 3 bases, J shed 7 bases, and the junction held 14 bases outside the gene matches. This CDR3 region has 16 residues. The germline gives CDR1 LNHNV, CDR2 YYDKDF (reference sequence). The CDR3 bases are TGTGCCACCAGCAGTATAGACAGGGTTTTTGATCGTGGCTACACCTTC. Amino acid sequence: CATSSIDRVFDRGYTF. Variable domain in full (rest from reference TRBV15 and TRBJ1-2): DAMVIQNPRYQVTQFGKPVTLSCSQTLNHNVMYWYQQKSSQAPKLLFHYYDKDFNNEADTPDNFQSRRPNTSFCFLDIRSPGLGDTAMYLCATSSIDRVFDRGYTFGSGTRLTVV.

This chain connects TRBV11-3 to TRBJ2-7; no clear D gene. This CDR3 contains 13 residues. The V end was cut by 4 bases, the J end by 0 bases, with 7 bases between. The germline gives CDR1 SGHNT, CDR2 YENEEA. The CDR3 DNA reads TGTGCCAGCAGCTCAAGTAGCTCCTACGAGCAGTACTTC. Translation gives CASSSSSSYEQYF.

The rearrangement joins TRBV6-5 to TRBJ1-3, with a weak D call TRBD1 (6 bases). V was clipped by 0 bases and J by 0 bases, with 9 bases between them. The CDR3 totals 16 residues. Germline V gene data show CDR1 as MNHEY and CDR2 as SVGAGI. The CDR3 is CASSYSGGLSGNTIYF. CDR3 sequence (DNA): TGTGCCAGCAGTTACTCTGGGGGCCTCTCTGGAAACACCATATATTTT.

The chain links TRBV18 to TRBJ1-6; D might be TRBD1 (6 bases). The CDR3 runs 15 residues. The ends were cut back, 2 bases at V and 10 bases at J, with 15 bases in the middle. Germline V gene lookup returns CDR1 KGHSH and CDR2 LQKENI. The CDR3 sequence is CASSPGGAQGSPLHF. The CDR3 bases are TGTGCCAGCTCACCAGGGGGGGCCCAGGGATCACCCCTCCACTTT.

This chain joins TRBV28 and TRBJ1-5, with a weak D call TRBD1 (5 bases). V was clipped by 5 bases and J by 2 bases, with 13 bases between them. Per germline, CDR1 MDHEN and CDR2 SYDVKM. This CDR3 region has 15 residues. CDR3 region: CASSPGFRGNQPQHF. As DNA, the CDR3 is TGTGCCAGCAGTCCAGGGTTTCGGGGCAATCAGCCCCAGCATTTT.

The CDR3 nucleotides are TGTGCCAGCAGCCCAGCGTTAGGGGGCGCAGATACGCAGTATTTT. Translated, it gives CASSPALGGADTQYF. This sequence joins TRBV9 and TRBJ2-3, with 7 nucleotides matching TRBD1. The CDR3 is made up of 15 amino acids. V trimming: 4 bases; J trimming: 4 bases; junction bases outside the gene matches: 9. Germline values: CDR1 SGDLS, CDR2 YYNGEE.

The chain has TRBV10-3 and TRBJ1-4; D might be TRBD1 (6 bases). Trimming took off 3 bases at V and 4 bases at J, with 12 bases between the two ends. The CDR3 loop spans 15 amino acids. In germline, CDR1 is ENHRY, CDR2 SYGVKD. For the CDR3, the DNA is TGTGCCATCAGTGACGGGGGGCTATTTAATGAAAAACTGTTTTTT. This encodes CAISDGGLFNEKLFF.

This chain links TRBV5-4 with TRBJ1-1, with D possibly TRBD1 on 5 matching bases. Germline CDR1 SGHNT, CDR2 YYREEE (reference sequence). The CDR3 loop spans 12 amino acids. Trimming pared 1 base from V and 8 bases from J, leaving 9 bases between. This CDR3 reads CASSLRQGEAFF. Written as DNA, the CDR3 is TGTGCCAGCAGCTTGCGGCAGGGAGAAGCTTTCTTT. Drawing the rest from reference TRBV5-4 and TRBJ1-1, the complete variable domain is ETGVTQSPTHLIKTRGQQVTLRCSSQSGHNTVSWYQQALGQGPQFIFQYYREEENGRGNFPPRFSGLQFPNYSSELNVNALELDDSALYLCASSLRQGEAFFGQGTRLTVV.

The gene calls are TRBV25-1 and TRBJ2-3; the D gene is possibly TRBD1 (5 bases). The CDR3 covers 15 residues. V was cut by 3 bases and J by 1 base, with 11 bases left in between. The germline gives CDR1 MGHDK, CDR2 SYGVNS. The CDR3 spells CASSEVGRGTDTQYF. DNA of the CDR3: TGTGCCAGCAGTGAGGTGGGCAGGGGCACAGATACGCAGTATTTT.

In DNA, the CDR3 is TGTGCCAGCAGCGGCACTACGACTAGCGGGGCCTCCTACAATGAGCAGTTCTTC. Protein sequence: CASSGTTTSGASYNEQFF. The V and J genes are TRBV6-6 and TRBJ2-1; TRBD2 matches at 11 bases. The CDR3 spans 18 residues. CDR1 is MNHNY and CDR2 is SVGAGI in the germline V gene (reference sequence). The V and J ends lost 6 bases and 0 bases, in that order; junction bases with no gene match: 10.

The chain is built from TRBV3-1 (or the pseudogene TRBV3-2) and TRBJ2-5; the match to TRBD1 covers 10 bases. CDR3 length: 18 residues. The germline V gene has CDR1 LGHDT and CDR2 YNNKEL (reference sequence). V trimming: 4 bases; J trimming: 4 bases; junction bases outside the gene matches: 15. In nucleotides, the CDR3 is TGTGCCAGCAGCCCCTCAATTCCGGGACAGGGGTATGGAGAGACCCAGTACTTC. Translation: CASSPSIPGQGYGETQYF.